The rows below give T cell receptor beta chains drawn from one sample of a study of CD8+CD57+ T cells in acquired aplastic anemia. Each CDR3 protein is one row after TCRdb ran MiXCR on the reads. The sample lists hundreds of thousands of distinct CDR3 sequences; roughly 68% were seen once. The sequenced sample consisted of sorted CD4+, CD8+, or CD8+CD57+ T cells (not recorded which) from PBMCs. The receptors derive from a human donor in good health, serving as a control. CDR3s include the opening cysteine and the closing phenylalanine or tryptophan. A D gene is named only where the DNA matches it firmly. Clone size is shown for a subset of rows, as once, few, many or a class of expanded clone.

J gene | D gene | clone size | V gene | CDR3 DNA | CDR3 protein
TRBJ1-3 | . | . | TRBV15 | TGTGTCACCAGAAGAGATTGGGGAAACACCATATATTTT | CVTRRDWGNTIYF
TRBJ2-1 | . | . | TRBV20-1 | TGCAGTGCTAGGTCGTTAGAACTGGGCCACAATGAGCAGTTCTTC | CSARSLELGHNEQFF
TRBJ2-5 | . | . | TRBV29-1 | TGCAGCGTGGGTCCGCGTGATAGTACAACGTACCAAGAGACCCAGTACTTC | CSVGPRDSTTYQETQYF
TRBJ2-5 | . | . | TRBV5-4 | TGTGCCAGCAGCCACGACAGCGAAGAGACCCAGTACTTC | CASSHDSEETQYF
TRBJ1-2 | TRBD1 | . | TRBV7-7 | TGTGCCAGCAGTGAATTGGACAGGGCTAAAGGCTACACCTTC | CASSELDRAKGYTF
TRBJ1-3 | . | . | TRBV9 | TGTGCCAGCAGCGCAGAACAGGGTGGGGGGACCATATATTTT | CASSAEQGGGTIYF
TRBJ2-5 | . | . | TRBV10-3 | TGTGCCATCAGTGATCCAGGGACAAAAGAGGCCCAGTACTTC | CAISDPGTKEAQYF
TRBJ1-5 | . | . | TRBV5-1 | TGTGCCACCAGCAGAGATCCAAAAAATTATCAGCCCCAGCATTTT | CATSRDPKNYQPQHF
TRBJ1-1 | TRBD1 | many | TRBV7-2 | TGTGCCAGCAGCTCTCAGGGGGTTAACACTGAAGCTTTCTTT | CASSSQGVNTEAFF
TRBJ2-7 | . | . | TRBV20-1 | TGCAGTGCCGGCACCGGCGGCTACGAGAAGTACTTC | CSAGTGGYEKYF
TRBJ2-5 | . | once | TRBV19 | TGTGCCAGTAGTATCTCTGATGAGACCCAGTACTTC | CASSISDETQYF
TRBJ2-1 | TRBD1 | once | TRBV20-1 | TGCAGTGCTAGTGGGACAGAGCGTAACAATGAGCAGTTCTTC | CSASGTERNNEQFF
TRBJ1-3 | . | . | TRBV5-1 | TGTGCCAGCAGCGTGCAGGGCCATGGGAGCACCATATATTTT | CASSVQGHGSTIYF
TRBJ1-6 | . | . | TRBV10-3 | TGTGCCAGCAGTGGAATGGACAGAGGAAATGAGCCCCTCCACTTT | CASSGMDRGNEPLHF
TRBJ1-6 | TRBD1 | . | TRBV10-3 | TGTGCCAGCAGTCTGACAGGGCTCGGTTCACCCCTCCACTTT | CASSLTGLGSPLHF
TRBJ1-5 | . | few | TRBV30 | TGTGCCTGGAGTGCGGAGCGAGGAGTTAATCAGCCCCAGCATTTT | CAWSAERGVNQPQHF
TRBJ1-6 | . | once | TRBV12-5 | TGTGCCAGCGGGGAAGGGGCATGGGGAAATTCACCCCTCCACTTT | CASGEGAWGNSPLHF
TRBJ1-1 | . | few | TRBV18 | TGTGCCAGCTCACCACAGGGGCCGAACACTGAAGCTTTCTTT | CASSPQGPNTEAFF
TRBJ1-1 | . | few | TRBV7-3 | TGTGCCAGCAGCCCCACTCCGATACCAGGGACTGAAGCTTTCTTT | CASSPTPIPGTEAFF
TRBJ2-7 | TRBD2 | once | TRBV20-1 | TGCAGTGCTAGAGATCTCAGGGAGGGCGAGCAGTACTTC | CSARDLREGEQYF
TRBJ2-7 | . | few | TRBV19 | TGTGCCAGTAGTGCCTTAGCGAGGGGCTACGAGCAATACTTC | CASSALARGYEQYF
TRBJ2-1 | TRBD2 | many | TRBV19 | TGTGCCAGTAGTATGGGGGGGGAAACCTACAATGAGCAGTTCTTC | CASSMGGETYNEQFF
TRBJ1-1 | . | . | TRBV20-1 | TGCAGTGCTAGAGGGCTCAGGGCTAGTTATGGCTACACTGAAGCTTTCTTT | CSARGLRASYGYTEAFF
TRBJ1-6 | . | once | TRBV7-2 | TGTGCCAGCAGCTTAGTTCGCCGCCCGGGGTCGGCCCTGCACTTT | CASSLVRRPGSALHF
TRBJ2-7 | TRBD1 | few | TRBV19 | TGTGCCAGATTGACAGGGGGTCACGAGCAGTACTTC | CARLTGGHEQYF
TRBJ2-5 | TRBD2 | . | TRBV9 | TGTGCCAGCAGCCAAGATGGTTGGCGGGGGGCAGAGACCCAGTACTTC | CASSQDGWRGAETQYF
TRBJ1-4 | TRBD1 | few | TRBV10-2 | TGCGCCAGCACCCTGGGAGGGGGCGATGAAAAACTGTTTTTT | CASTLGGGDEKLFF
TRBJ2-7 | . | . | TRBV20-1 | TGCAGTGCTAGCGGTCAGGGGACTTACGAGCAGTACTTC | CSASGQGTYEQYF
TRBJ2-7 | . | many | TRBV12-3/TRBV12-4 | TGTGCCAGCAGCCGAACGGTACCCTACGAGCAGTACTTC | CASSRTVPYEQYF
TRBJ2-7 | . | . | TRBV5-1 | TGCGCCAGCAGCTTAGCGCCAGCCTCCGACGAGCAGTACTTC | CASSLAPASDEQYF
TRBJ2-5 | . | many | TRBV20-1 | TGCAGTGCTGCTGTAGGCGGGGGCCCGACCCAGTACTTC | CSAAVGGGPTQYF
TRBJ2-7 | TRBD1 | many | TRBV6-6 | TGTGCCAGCAGCACAGGGGAATTGTCCTACGAGCAGTACTTC | CASSTGELSYEQYF
TRBJ1-1 | . | many | TRBV5-4 | TGTGCCAGCAGCCCCGGTGGGGGGTTGAGGGGCACTGAAGCTTTCTTT | CASSPGGGLRGTEAFF
TRBJ2-3 | . | many | TRBV4-3 | TGCGCCAGCAGCCAAGATCGCGCGGCAGATACGCAGTATTTT | CASSQDRAADTQYF
TRBJ2-5 | . | . | TRBV5-4 | TGTGCCAGCAGCTTCCTTCTGACCGGGCGGACCCAGTACTTC | CASSFLLTGRTQYF
TRBJ2-1 | . | . | TRBV29-1 | TGCAGCGTTGATATGCGGGGGCAGCTACCCCAGTTCTTC | CSVDMRGQLPQFF
TRBJ1-6 | . | many | TRBV2 | TGTGCCAGCAGTGAGGGAAATTCACCCCTCCACTTT | CASSEGNSPLHF
TRBJ2-7 | TRBD2 | . | TRBV6-2/TRBV6-3 | TGTGCCAGCAGTTACCTACTAGCGGGGGCCTCCTATGAGCGGTACTTC | CASSYLLAGASYERYF
TRBJ2-7 | . | . | TRBV7-8 | TGTGCCAGCAGCCCGGACCAATACGAGCAGTACTTC | CASSPDQYEQYF
TRBJ2-5 | . | . | TRBV7-2 | TGTGCCAGCAGACTACAGGGGGGGGTCGATTCACCCCTCTTC | CASRLQGGVDSPLF
TRBJ2-7 | TRBD1 | few | TRBV7-8 | TGTGCCAGCAGCTCTGACAGGGTAGCCGAGCAGTACTTC | CASSSDRVAEQYF
TRBJ1-2 | . | many | TRBV7-3 | TGTGCCAGCAGCCCAAGGAGGGGAGGGGGCTACACCTTC | CASSPRRGGGYTF
TRBJ1-5 | . | . | TRBV6-5 | TGTGCCAGCAGACCCGGGACAACCCCTTGGAGCAATCAGCCCCAGCATTTT | CASRPGTTPWSNQPQHF
TRBJ2-3 | . | . | TRBV5-5 | TGTGCCAGCAGCTTGGGTAGGGTCGGGGATACGCAGTATTTT | CASSLGRVGDTQYF
TRBJ1-2 | . | . | TRBV27 | TGTGCCAGCAGTTTAGGATGGACAGTCTACACCTTC | CASSLGWTVYTF
TRBJ2-6 | TRBD1 | . | TRBV7-6 | TGTGCCAGCAGCTTATTGGGGACAGGGGGCGGTTCCGGGGCCAACGTCCTGACTTTC | CASSLLGTGGGSGANVLTF
TRBJ2-7 | . | . | TRBV2 | TGTGCCAGCAGCACTTACAGGGAACAGCCCCAGCAGTATTTC | CASSTYREQPQQYF
TRBJ1-5 | . | many | TRBV6-2/TRBV6-3 | TGTGCCAGCAGTTTTCAGGGGTGGCAGCCCCAGCATTTT | CASSFQGWQPQHF
TRBJ2-3 | TRBD2 | . | TRBV9 | TGTGCCAGCACGGTTAGCGGGAGGGTACGAGATACCCCGTATTTT | CASTVSGRVRDTPYF
TRBJ2-7 | . | once | TRBV12-3/TRBV12-4 | TGTGCCATCAGTCACCAGGGTTCCGAGCAGTACTTC | CAISHQGSEQYF
TRBJ1-4 | TRBD1 | . | TRBV7-9 | TGTGCCAGCAGTTCCTCCGGGACAGGTCCCGAAAAACTGTTTTTT | CASSSSGTGPEKLFF
TRBJ2-5 | . | . | TRBV9 | TGTGCCAGCAGCGTACTGCGAGAGACCCAGTACTTC | CASSVLRETQYF
TRBJ1-4 | . | . | TRBV5-1 | TGCGCCAGCAGCTTGGCTCTGGGGGACGGGAAACTGTTTTTT | CASSLALGDGKLFF
TRBJ2-7 | TRBD2 | . | TRBV20-1 | TGCAGTGCCACGGGACTAGCGGGGGGGAAGTACGAGCAGTACTTC | CSATGLAGGKYEQYF
TRBJ2-1 | TRBD2 | few | TRBV10-3 | TGTGCCATCAGTGCCCCTAGCGGGGGGGCCTACAATGAGCAGTTCTTC | CAISAPSGGAYNEQFF